This TCR beta chain was captured by sequencing in a study of blood T cell repertoires in COVID-19. About the study: The analysed material was cDNA or gDNA that came from T cells, B-cell-depleted T cells, or PBMCs.

This CDR3 comprises 14 residues. Germline V gene data show CDR1 as LNHDA and CDR2 as SQIVND (reference sequence). In its sample, this clone was seen once. The junction does not match germline at one end; this may be a read error. Enrollees, about 18 to 95 years old, lived in approximately 25 US areas. Cohorts were assigned according to the clinical history that participants reported. Within 2 weeks of study entry, exposed participants had contacted a PCR-confirmed or clinician-diagnosed COVID-19 case. Data came from immunoSEQ multiplex PCR; TCRdb stores just in-frame clones and leaves some out. The table lists 360,000 or so clones, 88% of them singletons.

The sequencing sample was made of PBMCs or T cells enriched from blood (not recorded which). The sequence was obtained from a woman aged 30 to 39 who had been exposed to COVID-19. The chain couples TRBV19 to TRBJ2-7; 9 nucleotides line up with TRBD1. Here the CDR3 DNA reads TGTGCCAGTAGTACTACAGGGGGCTCCGACGAGCAGTACTTC. It codes for CASSTTGGSDEQYF.